This T cell receptor beta chain was recorded in a study of T-cell reconstitution after alpha-beta-depleted transplantation in children. Study observations and caveats: After one year, T-cell counts and TCRbeta diversity mostly came from new T cells. Surviving recipient T cells and thymic progenitors accounted for the high day-60 TCRbeta diversity observed in some patients. Approximately two months post-transplant, alpha-beta T cells reportedly originated from several hundred expanded graft clones.

This clonotype has ten or more counts. Its antigen remains unidentified. Trimming took 2 bases from V and 13 from J, leaving 17 bases between them. CDR3 length: 13 residues. In germline, CDR1 is ENHRY, CDR2 SYGVKD. Preparation of the TCRbeta library used unique molecular identifiers. Via MiXCR, TCRdb re-called the PCR reads, giving one row per CDR3 protein. Of around 200,000 distinct CDR3 sequences listed, approximately 11% are singletons. This sample comprised PBMCs, obtained before TCRalphabeta/CD19-depleted stem cell transplant. The genes are TRBV10-3 and TRBJ1-1; D gene unclear. This sequence originates from a child under two years old with acute myeloid leukemia, due to receive a stem cell transplant. In DNA, the CDR3 is TGTGCCATCAGTGAGGGGCTTAGGCCAATGGGTTTCTTT. Protein: CAISEGLRPMGFF.